The rows below give T cell receptor beta chains drawn from one sample of a study of T cells after yellow fever vaccination. TCRdb recomputed calls from the 5' RACE reads with MiXCR, one row per CDR3 protein. The sample lists 100,000 to 150,000 distinct CDR3 sequences, more than 6.5% occurring once. This specimen was CD4+ T cells sorted from PBMCs, taken approximately 11 days after the first yellow fever vaccination. These receptors came from a man younger than 35 who received the YFV17D yellow fever vaccine. Each CDR3 is given with its conserved first and last residue. The size entry is marked missing in some rows and otherwise reads once, few, many or a size class.

v_call: TRBV5-1; clone_size: many; j_call: TRBJ2-5; cdr3_aa: CASSHDRGWKTQYF
v_call: TRBV4-1; clone_size: many; j_call: TRBJ2-1; cdr3_aa: CASSQRASGGSTYNEQFF
v_call: TRBV12-3/TRBV12-4; clone_size: many; j_call: TRBJ1-5; cdr3_aa: CASSLGRAQHF
v_call: TRBV12-3/TRBV12-4; clone_size: many; j_call: TRBJ1-2; cdr3_aa: CASSLQGFYGYTF
v_call: TRBV4-1; clone_size: many; j_call: TRBJ2-3; cdr3_aa: CASSQVPVGTDTQYF
v_call: TRBV28; clone_size: many; j_call: TRBJ2-1; cdr3_aa: CASSLYPRGEVDNEQFF
v_call: TRBV2; clone_size: many; j_call: TRBJ2-5; cdr3_aa: CALRDQETQYF
v_call: TRBV20-1; clone_size: many; j_call: TRBJ1-6; cdr3_aa: CSARAGTGGNMGNSPLHF
v_call: TRBV6-1; clone_size: once; j_call: TRBJ2-5; cdr3_aa: CASTLTQVGKETQYF
v_call: TRBV11-2; clone_size: many; j_call: TRBJ2-5; cdr3_aa: CASSLDRLAGGETQYF
v_call: TRBV7-6; clone_size: -; j_call: TRBJ1-4; cdr3_aa: CASSSPSRANEKLFF
v_call: TRBV6-1; clone_size: many; j_call: TRBJ1-4; cdr3_aa: CASRLDTATNEKLFF
v_call: TRBV20-1; clone_size: many; j_call: TRBJ2-1; cdr3_aa: CSARRVEYNEQFF
v_call: TRBV4-1; clone_size: many; j_call: TRBJ2-3; cdr3_aa: CASSLTQGTDTQYF
v_call: TRBV28; clone_size: many; j_call: TRBJ2-3; cdr3_aa: CASSRLADTQYF
v_call: TRBV7-3; clone_size: many; j_call: TRBJ2-6; cdr3_aa: CASSPNHISGANVLTF
v_call: TRBV28; clone_size: -; j_call: TRBJ2-5; cdr3_aa: CASHHTHGTGQETQYF
v_call: TRBV19; clone_size: few; j_call: TRBJ1-2; cdr3_aa: CASSMADRAGYTF
v_call: TRBV7-2; clone_size: few; j_call: TRBJ1-1; cdr3_aa: CASMKRGGVGTEAFF
v_call: TRBV19; clone_size: many; j_call: TRBJ2-5; cdr3_aa: CASSIVTGRGETQYF
v_call: TRBV24-1; clone_size: many; j_call: TRBJ2-3; cdr3_aa: CATSGGPSTDTQYF
v_call: TRBV18; clone_size: -; j_call: TRBJ2-5; cdr3_aa: CASSPVVGETQYF
v_call: TRBV7-2; clone_size: many; j_call: TRBJ1-1; cdr3_aa: CASIQGRANTEAFF
v_call: TRBV7-6; clone_size: many; j_call: TRBJ2-1; cdr3_aa: CASSPRGYNEQFF
v_call: TRBV5-1; clone_size: many; j_call: TRBJ2-2; cdr3_aa: CASSSPTGSGELFF
v_call: TRBV7-2; clone_size: few; j_call: TRBJ2-3; cdr3_aa: CASSHVDYGQRADTQYF
v_call: TRBV4-2; clone_size: -; j_call: TRBJ2-5; cdr3_aa: CASSRRLAGGSEETQYF
v_call: TRBV2; clone_size: many; j_call: TRBJ2-1; cdr3_aa: CASNGQGVNEQFF
v_call: TRBV11-3; clone_size: -; j_call: TRBJ2-7; cdr3_aa: CASSLSSVLQYF
v_call: TRBV20-1; clone_size: few; j_call: TRBJ1-1; cdr3_aa: CSAGTGRGTEAFF
v_call: TRBV4-3; clone_size: many; j_call: TRBJ1-6; cdr3_aa: CASSQEMKGDGDNSPLHF
v_call: TRBV28; clone_size: many; j_call: TRBJ2-3; cdr3_aa: CASISSGRDTQYF
v_call: TRBV5-1; clone_size: -; j_call: TRBJ1-5; cdr3_aa: CASSLVPGTENQPQHF
v_call: TRBV10-3; clone_size: many; j_call: TRBJ2-7; cdr3_aa: CAITQRGHEQYF
v_call: TRBV7-6; clone_size: many; j_call: TRBJ2-2; cdr3_aa: CASSPLETGELFF
v_call: TRBV6-2/TRBV6-3; clone_size: many; j_call: TRBJ2-4; cdr3_aa: CASRGHRGLKNIQYF
v_call: TRBV9; clone_size: few; j_call: TRBJ2-5; cdr3_aa: CASSPRTSLTSPRETQYF
v_call: TRBV5-1; clone_size: few; j_call: TRBJ2-5; cdr3_aa: CASSPGTPNEETQYF
v_call: TRBV6-1; clone_size: many; j_call: TRBJ1-2; cdr3_aa: CASSEQGQGGANYGYTF
v_call: TRBV7-2; clone_size: many; j_call: TRBJ2-7; cdr3_aa: CASSYQPGYEQYF
v_call: TRBV20-1; clone_size: many; j_call: TRBJ2-5; cdr3_aa: CSARGTPKETQYF